The clone carrying this T cell receptor beta chain was seen more than once but under ten times. Its antigen is unknown. V lost 1 base, J lost 2 bases, and 9 bases lay in between. The V gene's germline CDR1 is SGHRS and CDR2 YFSETQ. The CDR3 contains 14 residues. These data are taken from a study of early T cells in non-severe SARS-CoV-2 infection. Study in general: Bulk RNA taken from unsorted whole blood was sequenced, leaving chains unpaired. The study, taken as a whole, reports: Anti-spike CD8 responses were favored by VDJdb matching, which missed private and CD4 specificities.

The library protocol tagged individual cDNA molecules with unique molecular identifiers. TCRdb ran MiXCR on the 5' RACE reads and lists one entry per CDR3 protein. The sample has 99,000 or so distinct CDR3 sequences, 15% to 20% seen once; the top ten hold around 1.3%. V and J are TRBV5-1 and TRBJ1-2, with D unresolved. The material sequenced was whole blood. This clonotype originated in an adult who was a healthcare worker with PCR-confirmed SARS-CoV-2 infection or an uninfected control (not recorded which). The DNA for the CDR3 is TGCGCCAGCAGCTTGTGGGTGCAAAACTATGGCTACACCTTC. Translated: CASSLWVQNYGYTF.